This is a list of T cell receptor beta chains from one sample in a study of OX40 agonist ivuxolimab in advanced cancers. The protocol was immunoSEQ multiplex PCR, while the TCRdb copy is restricted to in-frame clones and leaves out a portion. Of around 67,000 clones listed, 88% are singletons. The specimen was CD4+ or CD8+ T cells sorted from blood, collected in a trial of the OX40 agonist ivuxolimab. The receptors were gathered from an adult with an advanced solid tumor such as melanoma, head and neck, liver or kidney cancer. Both conserved end residues are part of each CDR3. D genes are given only for firm matches. Not all rows give a size; the values are once, few, many and, for expanded clones, a class.

v_gene	d_gene	abundance	j_gene	CDR3aa	CDR3nt
TRBV4-2	TRBD2	NA	TRBJ2-7	CASGTSGREQYF	TGTGCCAGTGGGACTAGCGGACGAGAGCAGTACTTC
TRBV18	NA	NA	TRBJ2-3	CASSPPSQADTQYF	TGTGCCAGCTCACCACCTTCGCAGGCAGATACGCAGTATTTT
TRBV10-3	NA	medium-sized	TRBJ2-3	CAISLGERDTQYF	TGTGCCATCAGCCTTGGGGAGAGGGATACGCAGTATTTT
TRBV11-2	NA	NA	TRBJ2-5	CASSLANMRETQYF	TGTGCCAGCAGCTTAGCGAATATGCGGGAGACCCAGTACTTC
TRBV30	NA	once	TRBJ1-6	CAWMLSSYNSPLHF	TGTGCCTGGATGCTCAGCTCCTATAATTCACCCCTCCACTTT
TRBV27	NA	NA	TRBJ2-3	CASRKQGRGTSTDTQYF	TGTGCCAGCAGGAAACAGGGAAGGGGCACTAGCACAGATACGCAGTATTTT
TRBV4-1	NA	once	TRBJ2-2	CASSPNPRTANTGELFF	TGCGCCAGCAGCCCTAATCCCCGGACCGCGAACACCGGGGAGCTGTTTTTT
TRBV28	TRBD1	NA	TRBJ2-3	CASTPLGQGGDTQYF	TGTGCCAGCACCCCCCTTGGACAGGGAGGAGATACGCAGTATTTT
TRBV7-3	NA	NA	TRBJ2-2	CAATGQTNTGELFF	TGTGCGGCTACTGGACAGACGAACACCGGGGAGCTGTTTTTT
TRBV18	NA	NA	TRBJ1-1	CASSPRRSVDTEAFF	TGTGCCAGCTCACCAAGACGCTCTGTTGACACTGAAGCTTTCTTT
TRBV18	NA	NA	TRBJ2-2	CASSKNDQGNTGELFF	TGTGCCAGCTCAAAAAACGATCAAGGGAACACCGGGGAGCTGTTTTTT
TRBV15	TRBD1	NA	TRBJ1-4	CATSRDLGQGAGKLFF	TGTGCCACCAGCAGAGATCTGGGACAGGGGGCAGGGAAACTGTTTTTT
TRBV19	TRBD2	NA	TRBJ2-6	CASMMRGGQVSGANVLTF	TGTGCCAGTATGATGCGGGGGGGCCAGGTTAGTGGGGCCAACGTCCTGACTTTC
TRBV29-1	NA	NA	TRBJ2-5	CSVLGETQYF	TGCAGCGTCCTGGGGGAGACCCAGTACTTC
TRBV5-3	NA	NA	TRBJ2-7	CARSLVRGKYEQYF	TGTGCCAGAAGCTTGGTCCGGGGTAAGTACGAGCAGTACTTC
TRBV7-9	NA	NA	TRBJ1-1	CASSFGTETEAFF	TGTGCCAGCAGCTTCGGGACGGAGACTGAAGCTTTCTTT
TRBV7-9	NA	NA	TRBJ2-2	CASSPTNTGELFF	TGTGCCAGCAGCCCGACGAACACCGGGGAGCTGTTTTTT
TRBV10-3	TRBD1	NA	TRBJ2-2	CAIPRTGLPGELFF	TGTGCCATCCCTAGGACAGGGCTCCCCGGGGAGCTGTTTTTT
TRBV1	NA	NA	TRBJ2-7	CTSSQDRRDAYEQYF	TGCACCAGCAGCCAAGATAGGCGGGATGCCTACGAGCAGTACTTC
TRBV19	NA	NA	TRBJ2-1	CASSIDSRGSSYNEQFF	TGTGCCAGTAGTATAGATTCTAGGGGGAGCTCCTACAATGAGCAGTTCTTC
TRBV19	NA	NA	TRBJ2-2	CASKGGRDVGELFF	TGTGCCAGTAAAGGCGGGCGGGACGTCGGGGAGCTGTTTTTT
TRBV19	NA	NA	TRBJ1-3	CASSRDRNSGNTIYF	TGTGCCAGTAGTAGAGACAGGAACTCTGGAAACACCATATATTTT
TRBV4-1	TRBD2	NA	TRBJ2-5	CASSHSGGEGETQYF	TGCGCCAGCAGCCATTCGGGGGGGGAAGGCGAGACCCAGTACTTC
TRBV19	NA	NA	TRBJ2-5	CASSKSGHGGGDQYF	TGTGCCAGTAGTAAAAGCGGCCACGGGGGTGGGGACCAGTACTTC
TRBV28	TRBD1	NA	TRBJ1-2	CASSSVGERRQGGLNGYTF	TGTGCCAGCAGCTCAGTAGGGGAGAGAAGACAGGGGGGACTTAATGGCTACACCTTC
TRBV4-2	TRBD2	NA	TRBJ2-7	CASSQDPGGSYEQYF	TGTGCCAGCAGCCAAGATCCGGGAGGCTCCTACGAGCAGTACTTC